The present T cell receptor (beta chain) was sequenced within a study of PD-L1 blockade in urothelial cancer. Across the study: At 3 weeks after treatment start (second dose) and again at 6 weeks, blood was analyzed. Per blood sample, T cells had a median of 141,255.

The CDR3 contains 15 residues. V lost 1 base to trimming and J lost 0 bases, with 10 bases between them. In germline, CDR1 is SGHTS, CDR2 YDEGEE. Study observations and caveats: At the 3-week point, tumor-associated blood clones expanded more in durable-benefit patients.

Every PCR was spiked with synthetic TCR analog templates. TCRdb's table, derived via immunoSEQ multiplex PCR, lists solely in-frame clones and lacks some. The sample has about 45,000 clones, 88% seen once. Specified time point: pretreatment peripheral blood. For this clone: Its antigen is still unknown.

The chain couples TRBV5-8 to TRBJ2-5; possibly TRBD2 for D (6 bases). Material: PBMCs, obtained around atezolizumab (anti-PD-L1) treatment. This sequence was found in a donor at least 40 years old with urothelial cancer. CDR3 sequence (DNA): TGTGCCAGCAGCTTGAGGTTAGCGGACCAAGAGACCCAGTACTTC. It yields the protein CASSLRLADQETQYF. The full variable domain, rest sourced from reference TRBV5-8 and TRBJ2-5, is EAGVTQSPTHLIKTRGQQATLRCSPISGHTSVYWYQQALGLGLQFLLWYDEGEERNRGNFPPRFSGRQFPNYSSELNVNALELEDSALYLCASSLRLADQETQYFGPGTRLLVL.